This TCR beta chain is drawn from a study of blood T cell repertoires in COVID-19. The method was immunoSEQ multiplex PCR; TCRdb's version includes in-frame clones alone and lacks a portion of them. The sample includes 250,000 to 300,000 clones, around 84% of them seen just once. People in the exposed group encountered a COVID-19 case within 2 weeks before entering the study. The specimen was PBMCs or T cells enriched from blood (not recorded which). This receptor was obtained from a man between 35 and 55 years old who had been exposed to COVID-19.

The CDR3 loop is CASSVSNEQFF. DNA for the CDR3: TGTGCCAGCAGCGTATCTAATGAGCAGTTCTTC. The genes are TRBV7-9 and TRBJ2-1, with no clear D. Germline V CDR1 and CDR2: SEHNR, FQNEAQ (reference sequence). The CDR3 is made up of 11 amino acids. The germline V and J ends were trimmed by 5 bases and 7 bases, with 6 bases remaining between them.